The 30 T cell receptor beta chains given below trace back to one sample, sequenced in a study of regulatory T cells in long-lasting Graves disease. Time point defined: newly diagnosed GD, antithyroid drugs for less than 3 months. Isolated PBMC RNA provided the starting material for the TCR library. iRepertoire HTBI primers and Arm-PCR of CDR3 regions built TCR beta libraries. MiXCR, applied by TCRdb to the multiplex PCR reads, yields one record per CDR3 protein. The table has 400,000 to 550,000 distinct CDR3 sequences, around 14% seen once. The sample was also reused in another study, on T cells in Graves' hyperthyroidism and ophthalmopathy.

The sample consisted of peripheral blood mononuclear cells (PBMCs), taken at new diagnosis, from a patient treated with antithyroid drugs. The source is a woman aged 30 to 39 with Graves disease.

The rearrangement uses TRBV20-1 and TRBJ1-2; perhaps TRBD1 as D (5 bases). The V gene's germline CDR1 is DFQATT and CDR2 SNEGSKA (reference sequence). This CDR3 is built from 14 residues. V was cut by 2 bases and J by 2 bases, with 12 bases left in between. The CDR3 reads CSARQGITNYGYTF. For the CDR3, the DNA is TGCAGTGCTAGACAGGGTATAACCAACTATGGCTACACCTTC.

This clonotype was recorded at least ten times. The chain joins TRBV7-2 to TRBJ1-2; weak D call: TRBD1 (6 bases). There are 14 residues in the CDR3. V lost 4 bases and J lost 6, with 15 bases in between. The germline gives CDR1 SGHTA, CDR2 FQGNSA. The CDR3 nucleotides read TGTGCCAGCAGCTCGCCCTTAGGGGGAGATGGCTACACCTTC. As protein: CASSSPLGGDGYTF.

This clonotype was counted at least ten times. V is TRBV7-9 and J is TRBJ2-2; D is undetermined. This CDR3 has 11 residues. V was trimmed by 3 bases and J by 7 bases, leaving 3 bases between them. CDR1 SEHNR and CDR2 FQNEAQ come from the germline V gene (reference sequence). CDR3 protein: CASSFHGELFF. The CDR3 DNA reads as TGTGCCAGCAGCTTCCACGGGGAGCTGTTTTTT. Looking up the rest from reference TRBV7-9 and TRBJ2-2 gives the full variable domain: DTGVSQNPRHKITKRGQNVTFRCDPISEHNRLYWYRQTLGQGPEFLTYFQNEAQLEKSRLLSDRFSAERPKGSFSTLEIQRTEQGDSAMYLCASSFHGELFFGEGSRLTVL.

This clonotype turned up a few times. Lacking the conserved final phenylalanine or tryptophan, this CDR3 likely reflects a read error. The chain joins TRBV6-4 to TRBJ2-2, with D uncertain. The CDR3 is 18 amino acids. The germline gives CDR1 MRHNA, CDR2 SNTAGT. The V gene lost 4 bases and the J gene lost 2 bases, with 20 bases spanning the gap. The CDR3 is CASSGEKVTGRNTGELFL. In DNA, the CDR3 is TGTGCCAGCAGTGGGGAAAAGGTGACTGGCCGTAACACCGGGGAGCTGTTTCTT.

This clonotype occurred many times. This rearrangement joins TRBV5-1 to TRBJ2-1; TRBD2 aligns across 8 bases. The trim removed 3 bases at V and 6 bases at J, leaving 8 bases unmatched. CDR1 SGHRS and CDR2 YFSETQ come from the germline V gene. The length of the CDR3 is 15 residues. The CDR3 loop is CASSYDSGTSNEQFF. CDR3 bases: TGCGCCAGCAGCTACGATTCCGGGACTAGCAATGAGCAGTTCTTC. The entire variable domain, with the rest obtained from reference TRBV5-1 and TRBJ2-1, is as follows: KAGVTQTPRYLIKTRGQQVTLSCSPISGHRSVSWYQQTPGQGLQFLFEYFSETQRNKGNFPGRFSGRQFSNSRSEMNVSTLELGDSALYLCASSYDSGTSNEQFFGPGTRLTVL.

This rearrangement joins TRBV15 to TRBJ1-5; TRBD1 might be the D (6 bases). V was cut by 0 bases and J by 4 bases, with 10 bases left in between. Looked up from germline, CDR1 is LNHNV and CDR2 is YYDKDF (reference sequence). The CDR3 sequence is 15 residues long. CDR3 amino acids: CATSRDGGTNQPQHF. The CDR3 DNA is TGTGCCACCAGCAGAGATGGGGGCACGAATCAGCCCCAGCATTTT.

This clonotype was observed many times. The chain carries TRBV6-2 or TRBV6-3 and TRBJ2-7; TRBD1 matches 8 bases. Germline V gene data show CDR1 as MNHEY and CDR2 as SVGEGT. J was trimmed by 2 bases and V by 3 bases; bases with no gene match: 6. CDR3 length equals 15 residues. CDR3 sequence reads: CASSYGGQATYEQYF. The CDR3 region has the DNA TGTGCCAGCAGTTATGGGGGACAGGCCACCTACGAGCAGTACTTC.

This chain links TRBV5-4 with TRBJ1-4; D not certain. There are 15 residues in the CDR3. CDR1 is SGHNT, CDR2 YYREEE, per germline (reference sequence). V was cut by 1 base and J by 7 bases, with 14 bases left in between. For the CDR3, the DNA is TGTGCCAGCAGCTTGATTGGGGAAAGGAGTGAAAAACTGTTTTTT. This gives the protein CASSLIGERSEKLFF.

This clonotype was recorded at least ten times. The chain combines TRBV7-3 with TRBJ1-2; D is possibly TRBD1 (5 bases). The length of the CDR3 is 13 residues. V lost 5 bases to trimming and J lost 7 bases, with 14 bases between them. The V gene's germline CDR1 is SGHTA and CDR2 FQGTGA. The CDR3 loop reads CASSPGGVGGYTF. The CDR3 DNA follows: TGTGCCAGCAGCCCTGGGGGGGTGGGTGGCTACACCTTC.

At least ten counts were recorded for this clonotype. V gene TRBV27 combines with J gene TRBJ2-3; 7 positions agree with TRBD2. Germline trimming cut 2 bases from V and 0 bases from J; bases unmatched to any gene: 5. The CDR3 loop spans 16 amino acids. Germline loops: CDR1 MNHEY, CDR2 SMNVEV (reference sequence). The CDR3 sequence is CASSLERDRSTDTQYF. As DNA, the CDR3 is TGTGCCAGCAGTTTAGAGCGGGACCGGAGCACAGATACGCAGTATTTT.

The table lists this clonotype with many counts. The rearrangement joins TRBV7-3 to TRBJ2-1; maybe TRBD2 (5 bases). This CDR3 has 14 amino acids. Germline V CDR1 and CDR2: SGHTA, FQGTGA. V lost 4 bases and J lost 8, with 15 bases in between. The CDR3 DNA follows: TGTGCCAGCAGCTCGGCGGCTAGCACCGATGAGCAGTTCTTC. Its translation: CASSSAASTDEQFF.

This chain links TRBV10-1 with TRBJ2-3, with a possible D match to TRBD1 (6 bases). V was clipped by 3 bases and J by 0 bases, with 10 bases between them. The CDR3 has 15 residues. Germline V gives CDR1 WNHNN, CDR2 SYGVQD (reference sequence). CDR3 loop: CASSERGTSTDTQYF. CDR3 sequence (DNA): TGCGCCAGCAGTGAAAGGGGGACGAGCACAGATACGCAGTATTTT.

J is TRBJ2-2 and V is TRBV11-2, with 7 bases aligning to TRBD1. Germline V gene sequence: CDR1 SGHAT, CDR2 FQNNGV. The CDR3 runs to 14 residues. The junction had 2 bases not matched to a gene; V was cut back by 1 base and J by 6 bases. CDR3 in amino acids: CASSLVQGPGELFF. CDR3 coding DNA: TGTGCCAGCAGCTTAGTACAGGGGCCCGGGGAGCTGTTTTTT.

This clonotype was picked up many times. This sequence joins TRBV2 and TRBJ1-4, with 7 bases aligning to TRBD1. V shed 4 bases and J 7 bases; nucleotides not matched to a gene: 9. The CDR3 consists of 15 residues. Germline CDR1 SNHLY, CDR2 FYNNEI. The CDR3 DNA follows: TGTGCCAGCAGTGGCCCAGACAGGGACGGTGAAAAACTGTTTTTT. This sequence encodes CASSGPDRDGEKLFF.

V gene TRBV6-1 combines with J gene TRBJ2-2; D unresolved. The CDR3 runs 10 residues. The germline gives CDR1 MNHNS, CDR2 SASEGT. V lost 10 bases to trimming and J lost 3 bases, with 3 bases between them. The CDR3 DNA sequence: TGTGCCACCTACACCGGGGAGCTGTTTTTT. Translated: CATYTGELFF.

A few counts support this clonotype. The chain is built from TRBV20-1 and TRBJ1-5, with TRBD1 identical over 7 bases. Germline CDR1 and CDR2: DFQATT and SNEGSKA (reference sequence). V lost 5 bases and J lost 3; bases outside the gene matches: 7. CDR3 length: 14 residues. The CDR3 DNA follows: TGCAGTGCTTCACAGGGGCCCCTCAATCAGCCCCAGCATTTT. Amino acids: CSASQGPLNQPQHF.

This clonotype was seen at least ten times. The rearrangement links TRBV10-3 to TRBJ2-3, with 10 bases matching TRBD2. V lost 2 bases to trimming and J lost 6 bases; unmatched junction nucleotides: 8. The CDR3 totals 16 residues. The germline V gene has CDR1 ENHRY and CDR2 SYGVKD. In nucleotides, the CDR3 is TGTGCCATCAGTGAGAGCAGCGGGAGGGCCCTGGATACGCAGTATTTT. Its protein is CAISESSGRALDTQYF.

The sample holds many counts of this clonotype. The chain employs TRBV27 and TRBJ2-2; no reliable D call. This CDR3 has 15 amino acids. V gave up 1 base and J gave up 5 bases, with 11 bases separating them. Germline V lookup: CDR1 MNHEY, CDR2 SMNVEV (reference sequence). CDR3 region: CASSLFDHGTGELFF. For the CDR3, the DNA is TGTGCCAGCAGTTTATTCGACCATGGGACCGGGGAGCTGTTTTTT.

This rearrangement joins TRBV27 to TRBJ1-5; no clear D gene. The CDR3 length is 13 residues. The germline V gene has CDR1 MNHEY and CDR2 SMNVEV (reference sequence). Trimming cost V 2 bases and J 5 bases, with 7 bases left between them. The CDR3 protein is CASSLQEYQPQHF. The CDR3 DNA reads TGTGCCAGCAGTTTACAGGAATATCAGCCCCAGCATTTT.

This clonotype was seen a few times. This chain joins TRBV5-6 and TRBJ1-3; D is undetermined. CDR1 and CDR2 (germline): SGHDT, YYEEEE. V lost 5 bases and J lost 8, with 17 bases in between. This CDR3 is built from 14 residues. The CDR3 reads CASSPGSHSDTIYF. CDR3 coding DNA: TGTGCCAGCAGTCCCGGCTCTCACTCGGACACCATATATTTT.

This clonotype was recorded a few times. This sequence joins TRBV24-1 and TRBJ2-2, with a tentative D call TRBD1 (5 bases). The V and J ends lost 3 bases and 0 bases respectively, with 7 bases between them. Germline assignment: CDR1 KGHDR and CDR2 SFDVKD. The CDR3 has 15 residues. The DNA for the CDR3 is TGTGCCACCAGTGATCTGACAGCGAACACCGGGGAGCTGTTTTTT. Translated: CATSDLTANTGELFF.

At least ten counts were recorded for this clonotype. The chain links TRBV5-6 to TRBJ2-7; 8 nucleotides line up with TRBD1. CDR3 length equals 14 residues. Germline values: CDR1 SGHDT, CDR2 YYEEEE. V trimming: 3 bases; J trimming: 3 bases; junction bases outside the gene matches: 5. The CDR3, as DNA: TGTGCCAGCAGCTGGACCGGACAGGGCTACGAGCAGTACTTC. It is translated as CASSWTGQGYEQYF.

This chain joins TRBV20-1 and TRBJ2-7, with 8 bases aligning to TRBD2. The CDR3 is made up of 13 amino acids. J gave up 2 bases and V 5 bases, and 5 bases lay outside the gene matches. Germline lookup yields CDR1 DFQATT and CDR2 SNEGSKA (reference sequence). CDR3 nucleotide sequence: TGCAGTGCTGATACTAGCGGAGCCTACGAGCAGTACTTC. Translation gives CSADTSGAYEQYF.

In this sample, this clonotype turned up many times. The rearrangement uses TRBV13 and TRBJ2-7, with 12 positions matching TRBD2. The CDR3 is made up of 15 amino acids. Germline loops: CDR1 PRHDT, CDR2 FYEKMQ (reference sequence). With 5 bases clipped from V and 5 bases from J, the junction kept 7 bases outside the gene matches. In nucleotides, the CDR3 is TGTGCCAGCAGCCACCGGACTAGCGGGATCCACGAGCAGTACTTC. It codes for CASSHRTSGIHEQYF.

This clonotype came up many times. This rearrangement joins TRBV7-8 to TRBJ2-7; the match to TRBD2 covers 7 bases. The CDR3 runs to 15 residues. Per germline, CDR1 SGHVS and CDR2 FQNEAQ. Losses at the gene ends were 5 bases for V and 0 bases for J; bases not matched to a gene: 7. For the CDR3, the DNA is TGTGCCAGCAGCCGAGGTGCTAGCGGCTCCTACGAGCAGTACTTC. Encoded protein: CASSRGASGSYEQYF. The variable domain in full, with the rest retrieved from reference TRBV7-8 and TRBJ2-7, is GAGVSQSPRYKVAKRGQDVALRCDPISGHVSLFWYQQALGQGPEFLTYFQNEAQLDKSGLPSDRFFAERPEGSVSTLKIQRTQQEDSAVYLCASSRGASGSYEQYFGPGTRLTVT.

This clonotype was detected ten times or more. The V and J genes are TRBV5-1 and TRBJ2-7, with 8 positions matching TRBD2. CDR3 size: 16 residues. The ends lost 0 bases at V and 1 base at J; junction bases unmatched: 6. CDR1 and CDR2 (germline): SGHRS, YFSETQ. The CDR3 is CASSLAGRDPSYEQYF. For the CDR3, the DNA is TGCGCCAGCAGCTTGGCCGGGAGGGATCCTTCCTACGAGCAGTACTTC.

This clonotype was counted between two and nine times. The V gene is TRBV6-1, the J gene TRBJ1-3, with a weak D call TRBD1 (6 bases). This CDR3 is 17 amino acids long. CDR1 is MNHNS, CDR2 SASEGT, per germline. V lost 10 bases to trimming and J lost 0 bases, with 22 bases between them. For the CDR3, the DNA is TGTGCCACCATTTGGTCCGGGGGGCGCTTCTCTGGAAACACCATATATTTT. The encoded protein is CATIWSGGRFSGNTIYF.

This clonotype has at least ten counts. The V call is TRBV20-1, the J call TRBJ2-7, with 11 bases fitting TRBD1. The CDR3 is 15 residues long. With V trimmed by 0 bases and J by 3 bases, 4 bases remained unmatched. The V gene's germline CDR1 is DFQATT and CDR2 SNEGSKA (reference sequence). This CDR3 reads CSARDMGQGDYEQYF. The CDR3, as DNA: TGCAGTGCTAGAGATATGGGACAGGGGGACTACGAGCAGTACTTC.

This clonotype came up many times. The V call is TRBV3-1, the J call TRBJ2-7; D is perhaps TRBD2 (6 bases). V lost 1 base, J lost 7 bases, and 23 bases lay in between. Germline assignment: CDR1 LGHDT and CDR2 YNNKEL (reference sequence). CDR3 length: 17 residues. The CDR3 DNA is TGTGCCAGCAGCCAAGCGGGGCCCCGGGACTGGCGTGGGGAGCAGTACTTC. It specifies CASSQAGPRDWRGEQYF.

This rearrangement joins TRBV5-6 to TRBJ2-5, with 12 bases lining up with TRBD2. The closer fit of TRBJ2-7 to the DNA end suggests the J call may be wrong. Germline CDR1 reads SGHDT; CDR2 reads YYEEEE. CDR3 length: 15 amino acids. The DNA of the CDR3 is TGTGCCAGCAGCGCCGAGACTAGCGGGAGCTACGAGCAGTACTTC. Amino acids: CASSAETSGSYEQYF.